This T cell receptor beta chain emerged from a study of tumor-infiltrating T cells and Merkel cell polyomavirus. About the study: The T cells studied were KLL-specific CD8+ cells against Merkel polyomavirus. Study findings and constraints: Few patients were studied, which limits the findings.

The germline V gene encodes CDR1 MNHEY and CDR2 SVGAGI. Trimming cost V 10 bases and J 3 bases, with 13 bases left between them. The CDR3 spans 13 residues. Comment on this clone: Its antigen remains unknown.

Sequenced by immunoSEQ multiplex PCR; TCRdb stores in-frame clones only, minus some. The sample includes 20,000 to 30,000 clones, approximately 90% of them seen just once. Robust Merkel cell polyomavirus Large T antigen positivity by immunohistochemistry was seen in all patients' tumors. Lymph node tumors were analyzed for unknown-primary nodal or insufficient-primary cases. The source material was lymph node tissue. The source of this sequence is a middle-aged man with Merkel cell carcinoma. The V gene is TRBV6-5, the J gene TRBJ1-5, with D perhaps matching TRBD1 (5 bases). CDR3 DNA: TGTGCCACTGGCGGGACCTCCAATCAGCCCCAGCATTTT. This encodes CATGGTSNQPQHF.